These 27 T cell receptor beta chains were sequenced from one sample in a study of shared clonotypes between healthy human individuals. Some clones are missing from TCRdb's copy, which holds only in-frame ones; the method was immunoSEQ multiplex PCR. The data contain 2 million to 3 million clones, over 85% of them singletons. Sequencing was performed on naive CD4+ T cells from PBMCs. The subset is: CD45RA+ positively selected. The source of these receptors is a man in his late teens or twenties in good health. Some clones in this sample may be carry-over from other donors' samples.

CDR3 sequence (DNA): TGCGCCAGCAGCCGACTAGCGGGAGCCTACAATGAGCAGTTCTTC. Protein product: CASSRLAGAYNEQFF. The J gene is TRBJ2-1, the V gene TRBV4-1; TRBD2 aligns across 12 bases. CDR1 and CDR2 from the germline V gene are MGHRA and YSYEKL. The CDR3 runs 15 residues. J was trimmed by 2 bases and V by 4 bases; bases with no gene match: 0.

The chain is built from TRBV9 and TRBJ1-3; D unclear. CDR1 is SGDLS, CDR2 YYNGEE, per germline. This CDR3 is 16 amino acids long. V lost 0 bases to trimming and J lost 9 bases, with 19 bases between them. CDR3 DNA: TGTGCCAGCAGCGTAGATTCGGCGAAGCCCTCCGGCACCATATATTTT. Amino acid sequence: CASSVDSAKPSGTIYF.

The chain's CDR3 is CASSLAIRDIEAFF. The CDR3 DNA reads as TGCGCCAGCAGCTTGGCTATACGGGACATTGAAGCTTTCTTT. This chain joins TRBV5-1 and TRBJ1-1; possible D gene TRBD1, 6 bases. Trimming left V 0 bases short and J 7 bases short, with 13 bases between. Germline CDR1 is SGHRS and CDR2 is YFSETQ. This CDR3 contains 14 residues. Using reference TRBV5-1 and TRBJ1-1 for the parts outside the CDR3, the full variable domain is KAGVTQTPRYLIKTRGQQVTLSCSPISGHRSVSWYQQTPGQGLQFLFEYFSETQRNKGNFPGRFSGRQFSNSRSEMNVSTLELGDSALYLCASSLAIRDIEAFFGQGTRLTVV.

This chain connects TRBV6-1 to TRBJ2-7, with 10 bases identical to TRBD2. The CDR3 runs to 15 residues. J lost 0 bases, V lost 4 bases, and 3 bases had no gene match. Germline CDR1 reads MNHNS; CDR2 reads SASEGT. The CDR3 DNA sequence: TGTGCCAGCAGTGTTACTAGCGGGATCTCCTACGAGCAGTACTTC. Protein sequence: CASSVTSGISYEQYF.

The chain uses TRBV29-1 and TRBJ2-5; D gene unclear. This CDR3 contains 13 residues. Trimming took off 0 bases at V and 1 base at J, with 6 bases between the two ends. Germline CDR1 reads SQVTM; CDR2 reads ANQGSEA. The CDR3 DNA sequence: TGCAGCGTTGAAGATGCCATCCAAGAGACCCAGTACTTC. Translating it yields CSVEDAIQETQYF.

The chain couples TRBV7-9 to TRBJ2-2; D remains unclear. V lost 1 base, J lost 3 bases, and 3 bases lay in between. Germline-derived CDR1 and CDR2 are SEHNR and FQNEAQ (reference sequence). The CDR3 length is 13 residues. The CDR3 spells CASSLVDTGELFF. DNA for the CDR3: TGTGCCAGCAGCTTAGTTGACACCGGGGAGCTGTTTTTT.

This rearrangement joins TRBV6-5 to TRBJ2-3; 12 bases agree with TRBD2. This CDR3 is built from 15 residues. With V trimmed by 6 bases and J by 3 bases, 4 bases remained unmatched. CDR1 and CDR2 (germline): MNHEY, SVGAGI. CDR3: CASSRLAGETDTQYF. The CDR3 DNA is TGTGCCAGCAGCCGACTAGCGGGAGAGACAGATACGCAGTATTTT.

This clone was found a few times. The J gene is TRBJ1-1, the V gene TRBV9; D is perhaps TRBD1 (6 bases). The CDR3 runs to 14 residues. V shed 4 bases and J shed 4 bases, with 14 bases lying between them. Germline loops: CDR1 SGDLS, CDR2 YYNGEE. This CDR3 is CASSSQGLATEAFF. CDR3 coding DNA: TGTGCCAGCAGCTCTCAGGGGTTAGCCACTGAAGCTTTCTTT.

V gene TRBV5-1 combines with J gene TRBJ2-7; TRBD1 might be the D (6 bases). V dropped 4 bases and J dropped 6 bases, with 14 bases sitting between them. This CDR3 is built from 13 residues. Germline CDR1 SGHRS, CDR2 YFSETQ. As DNA, the CDR3 is TGCGCCAGCAGCAACGGACAGACCTCCGAGCAGTACTTC. Encoded protein: CASSNGQTSEQYF.

The chain links TRBV11-3 to TRBJ2-2, with D perhaps matching TRBD1 or TRBD2 (5 bases each). Germline CDR1 SGHNT, CDR2 YENEEA. CDR3 length equals 14 residues. V lost 6 bases and J 4 bases, leaving 12 bases between the germline ends. The CDR3: CASSGGEGTGELFF. The CDR3 DNA reads TGTGCCAGCAGTGGGGGAGAGGGCACCGGGGAGCTGTTTTTT.

The V and J genes are TRBV9 and TRBJ2-3, with 15 nucleotides matching TRBD2. Losses at the gene ends were 4 bases for V and 12 bases for J; bases not matched to a gene: 9. The CDR3 extends over 15 amino acids. CDR1 is SGDLS and CDR2 is YYNGEE in the germline V gene. The CDR3 is CASSPGTSGRLSQYF. In DNA, the CDR3 is TGTGCCAGCAGCCCCGGGACTAGCGGGAGGTTATCACAGTATTTT.

This clone has just one count. This chain uses TRBV30 with TRBJ1-6, with 8 nucleotides matching TRBD1. V trimming: 1 base; J trimming: 9 bases; junction bases outside the gene matches: 11. CDR1 GTSNPN and CDR2 SVGIG come from the germline V gene (reference sequence). CDR3 size: 16 residues. The CDR3 sequence is CAWSDPAAGGFSPLHF. The CDR3 DNA reads as TGTGCCTGGAGTGACCCAGCGGCAGGGGGCTTTTCACCCCTCCACTTT.

This clone showed up just once. J is TRBJ2-2 and V is TRBV5-1, with 7 bases identical to TRBD1. Germline loops: CDR1 SGHRS, CDR2 YFSETQ. J was trimmed by 5 bases and V by 4 bases; bases with no gene match: 26. The CDR3 has 21 amino acids. The CDR3 spells CASSQDRLMLIPLLGTGELFF. The CDR3 DNA is TGCGCCAGCAGCCAGGACAGGTTAATGCTGATACCACTTCTGGGGACCGGGGAGCTGTTTTTT.

J is TRBJ2-4 and V is TRBV5-4; 9 bases agree with TRBD1. V shed 4 bases and J 8 bases; nucleotides not matched to a gene: 7. CDR3 size: 14 residues. Germline CDR1 SGHNT, CDR2 YYREEE (reference sequence). The CDR3 loop reads CASSKKQGADIQYF. CDR3 DNA: TGTGCCAGCAGCAAAAAACAGGGGGCGGACATTCAGTACTTC.

This chain connects TRBV7-2 to TRBJ2-4; no clear D gene. CDR3 size: 12 residues. Germline V gene sequence: CDR1 SGHTA, CDR2 FQGNSA. V was clipped by 4 bases and J by 11 bases, with 12 bases between them. CDR3 DNA: TGTGCCAGCAGCTCCCGCTCGAGCGTTCAGTACTTC. It is translated as CASSSRSSVQYF.

This sequence joins TRBV10-1 and TRBJ2-5; a possible D gene is TRBD2 (6 bases). The V end lost 5 bases, the J end lost 4 bases, and 17 bases lay between the germline ends. Germline loops: CDR1 WNHNN, CDR2 SYGVQD (reference sequence). The CDR3 length is 15 residues. The CDR3 loop is CASSPRGGMGETQYF. CDR3 coding DNA: TGCGCCAGCAGTCCGCGGGGCGGGATGGGAGAGACCCAGTACTTC.

This chain connects TRBV5-6 to TRBJ2-4; 7 bases match TRBD2. The CDR3 extends over 13 amino acids. Per germline, CDR1 SGHDT and CDR2 YYEEEE. The V gene end was trimmed by 0 bases and the J gene end by 11 bases; junction bases not matched to a gene: 5. The CDR3 DNA follows: TGTGCCAGCAGCTTGGCCCCGGGGGGAGTTCAGTACTTC. Amino acids: CASSLAPGGVQYF.

A word on this clone: Other DNA sequences in this sample translate to the same CDR3. The rearrangement links TRBV5-1 to TRBJ2-1; 9 bases are a match to TRBD1. The V and J ends lost 2 bases and 3 bases, in that order; junction bases with no gene match: 3. Germline V gene sequence: CDR1 SGHRS, CDR2 YFSETQ. This CDR3 has 15 residues. In nucleotides, the CDR3 is TGCGCCAGCAGCTTTACGGGACAGGGCTACAATGAGCAGTTCTTC. Its translation: CASSFTGQGYNEQFF.

Here the CDR3 DNA reads TGTGCCAGCTCACCACGTACAGGGGTCTCCTCACAATATGAGCAGTTCTTC. Amino acids: CASSPRTGVSSQYEQFF. V usage is TRBV18 and J usage is TRBJ2-1, with TRBD1 identical over 7 bases. This CDR3 has 17 residues. Germline lookup yields CDR1 KGHSH and CDR2 LQKENI. V shed 1 base, J shed 8 bases, and the junction held 14 bases outside the gene matches.

Worth noting for this clone: This sample also contains other DNA sequences that code for the same CDR3. The chain combines TRBV2 with TRBJ2-5; no clear D. V was pared by 5 bases and J by 4 bases, with 5 bases between. This CDR3 comprises 11 residues. Germline assignment: CDR1 SNHLY and CDR2 FYNNEI. The CDR3 region has the DNA TGTGCCAGCAGTCGTGGAGAGACCCAGTACTTC. Protein sequence: CASSRGETQYF.

This chain joins TRBV27 and TRBJ2-1; perhaps TRBD2 as D (6 bases). Germline loops: CDR1 MNHEY, CDR2 SMNVEV (reference sequence). CDR3 size: 14 residues. The germline V and J ends were trimmed by 5 bases and 6 bases, with 14 bases remaining between them. As DNA, the CDR3 is TGTGCCAGCAGTGGGACTCTAGTTGCCAATGAGCAGTTCTTC. Its protein product is CASSGTLVANEQFF.

The chain employs TRBV19 and TRBJ2-7; the match to TRBD1 covers 9 bases. Unmatched junction bases numbered 7, after V lost 4 bases and J lost 6 bases. Germline V lookup: CDR1 LNHDA, CDR2 SQIVND (reference sequence). The CDR3 is 14 amino acids. DNA for the CDR3: TGTGCCAGTAGTAGGACAGGGGATTCACGCGAGCAGTACTTC. Encoded protein: CASSRTGDSREQYF.

V gene TRBV4-2 combines with J gene TRBJ2-7, with a possible D match to TRBD1 (5 bases). Germline V gives CDR1 LGHNA, CDR2 YNFKEQ. CDR3 size: 13 residues. V shed 1 base and J shed 6 bases, with 10 bases lying between them. The CDR3 is CASSQAPGLEQYF. In DNA form, the CDR3 reads TGTGCCAGCAGCCAAGCTCCAGGGCTCGAGCAGTACTTC.

This chain links TRBV11-3 with TRBJ2-7; the D gene is possibly TRBD1 (5 bases). The CDR3 is 15 amino acids. V was cut by 6 bases and J by 2 bases, with 17 bases left in between. From germline, CDR1 is SGHNT and CDR2 YENEEA. The CDR3 DNA sequence: TGTGCCAGCAGTCCAGGGCCCGCACCTACCTACGAGCAGTACTTC. Translated, it gives CASSPGPAPTYEQYF.

The J gene is TRBJ2-6, the V gene TRBV18; D not resolved. Trimming shortened V by 3 bases and J by 7 bases, and 10 bases separated the two germline ends. Germline V gene sequence: CDR1 KGHSH, CDR2 LQKENI. The CDR3 has 14 amino acids. The CDR3 here is CASSPLPVANVLTF. DNA of the CDR3: TGTGCCAGCTCACCTTTACCGGTAGCCAACGTCCTGACTTTC.

As DNA, the CDR3 is TGTGCCAGCACCCAACCTAGCACAGATACGCAGTATTTT. Its protein product is CASTQPSTDTQYF. The V call is TRBV6-5, the J call TRBJ2-3, with D unclear. The CDR3 sequence is 13 residues long. Trimming cost V 7 bases and J 0 bases, with 8 bases left between them. Germline CDR1 reads MNHEY; CDR2 reads SVGAGI.

The rearrangement links TRBV9 to TRBJ1-3, with D tentatively TRBD1 (5 bases). Deletions cut 3 bases from V and 8 bases from J, with 12 bases between. The CDR3 is 13 residues long. Germline CDR1 and CDR2: SGDLS and YYNGEE. CDR3 DNA: TGTGCCAGCAGCGCCACCTTCAGGGACACCATATATTTT. Protein: CASSATFRDTIYF.